This entry is about one T cell receptor (beta chain). Its antigen is undetermined. Method: immunoSEQ multiplex PCR; TCRdb's copy keeps in-frame clones and lacks some. This table holds 84,000 or so clones, roughly 80% found once. This sample stems from a study of memory CD4+ T cells and cytomegalovirus serostatus. Study-level findings and limits: Median bootstrapped AUC for CMV status was approximately 0.94 originally, less than 0.93 US-trained.

This CDR3 has 17 residues. With V trimmed by 4 bases and J by 5 bases, 9 bases remained unmatched. Germline V CDR1 and CDR2: SNHLY, FYNNEI. The sort gate was single viable CD3+CD4+CD8-CD45RO+ cells for memory CD4+ T cells. Total CD4+ T cells were enriched by CD4 positive selection. The source is an adult in good health and CMV-seronegative. Sequencing used memory CD4+ T cells from blood. This sequence joins TRBV2 and TRBJ2-2; 11 bases fit TRBD2. As DNA, the CDR3 is TGTGCCAGCAGTGCAAATAGCGGGGGGGCGTGGACCGGGGAGCTGTTTTTT. This encodes CASSANSGGAWTGELFF.